The clone carrying this T cell receptor (beta chain) occurred a few times. Its antigen is undetermined. Germline CDR1 is SGHRS and CDR2 is YFSETQ. The CDR3 length is 14 residues. The ends lost 4 bases at V and 4 bases at J; junction bases unmatched: 2. This record comes from a study of T cells in Graves' hyperthyroidism and ophthalmopathy. Study-wide results and limits: Most expanded thyroid clonotypes above 0.001 also appeared in blood. Ophthalmopathy prediction by the model preceded onset by a median about 6.3 months.

Amplified TCR beta CDR3 regions derived from RNA transcripts. The study used the HTBI primer set for a first-round RT-PCR of the TCR CDR3. Each CDR3 protein is one row after TCRdb ran MiXCR on the multiplex PCR reads. This sample has hundreds of thousands of distinct CDR3 sequences, with more than 15% found just once. The sequence was collected from a woman between 35 and 50 years old with Graves' ophthalmopathy. This chain connects TRBV5-1 to TRBJ2-1; TRBD2 agrees at 10 bases. The sample comprised blood. The CDR3 region is CASSSGGDYNEQFF. In nucleotides, the CDR3 is TGCGCCAGCAGCAGCGGGGGGGATTACAATGAGCAGTTCTTC.